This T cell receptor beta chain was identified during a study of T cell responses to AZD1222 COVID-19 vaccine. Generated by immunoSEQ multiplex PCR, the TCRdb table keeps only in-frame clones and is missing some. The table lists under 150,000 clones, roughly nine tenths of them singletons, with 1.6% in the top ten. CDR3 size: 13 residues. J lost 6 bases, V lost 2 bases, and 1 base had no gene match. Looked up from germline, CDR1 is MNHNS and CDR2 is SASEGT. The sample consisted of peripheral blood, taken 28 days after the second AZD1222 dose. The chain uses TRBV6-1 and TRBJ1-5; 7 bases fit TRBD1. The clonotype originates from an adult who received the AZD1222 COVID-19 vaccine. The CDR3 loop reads CASSERGLQPQHF. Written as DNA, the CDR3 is TGTGCCAGCAGTGAAAGGGGGCTTCAGCCCCAGCATTTT.